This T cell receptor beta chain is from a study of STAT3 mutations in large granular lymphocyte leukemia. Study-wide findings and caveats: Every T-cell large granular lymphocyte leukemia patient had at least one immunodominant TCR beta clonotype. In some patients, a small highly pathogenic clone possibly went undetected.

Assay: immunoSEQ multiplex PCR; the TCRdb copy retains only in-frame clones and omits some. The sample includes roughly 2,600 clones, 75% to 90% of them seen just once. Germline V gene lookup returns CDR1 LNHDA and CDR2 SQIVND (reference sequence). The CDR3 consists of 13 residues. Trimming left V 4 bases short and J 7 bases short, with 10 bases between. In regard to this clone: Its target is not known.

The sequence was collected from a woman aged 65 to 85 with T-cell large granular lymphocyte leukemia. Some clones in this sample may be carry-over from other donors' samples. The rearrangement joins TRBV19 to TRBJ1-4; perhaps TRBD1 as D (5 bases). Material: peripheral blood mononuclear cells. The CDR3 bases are TGTGCCAGTAGTACCGGGACTCTTGAAAAACTGTTTTTT. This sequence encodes CASSTGTLEKLFF.